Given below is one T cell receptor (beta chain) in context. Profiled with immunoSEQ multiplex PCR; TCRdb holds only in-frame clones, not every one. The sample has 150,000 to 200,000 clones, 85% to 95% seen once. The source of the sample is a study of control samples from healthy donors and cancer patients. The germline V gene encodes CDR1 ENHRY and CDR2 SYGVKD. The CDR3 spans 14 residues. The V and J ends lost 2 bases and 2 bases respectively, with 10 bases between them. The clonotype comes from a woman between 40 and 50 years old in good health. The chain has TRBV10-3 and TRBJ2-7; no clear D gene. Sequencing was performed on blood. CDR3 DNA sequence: TGTGCCATCAGTGAGAATTTTAAAGCCTACGAGCAGTACTTC. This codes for CAISENFKAYEQYF.